This entry features one T cell receptor (beta chain) sequence. Its antigen is currently unknown. This sample was included in a study of cytomegalovirus exposure and HLA in healthy donors. Study-wide points: Serostatus for CMV was the only available immune exposure information.

The PCR ran on 60 Vbeta and 13 Jbeta primers. TCRdb's table, derived via immunoSEQ multiplex PCR, lists solely in-frame clones and lacks some. The data show about 140,000 clones, with 61% seen just once and approximately 1.7% held by the top ten. Deletions cut 3 bases from V and 5 bases from J, with 19 bases between. The CDR3 is made up of 16 amino acids. The germline V gene has CDR1 MNHEY and CDR2 SMNVEV (reference sequence). This cohort consisted of healthy bone marrow donors. The sequence came from a male donor in good health and CMV-seronegative. Sequencing used PBMCs. This sequence joins TRBV27 and TRBJ1-2; D is uncertain. The CDR3 loop is CASSFFPLEGIYGYTF. The CDR3 region has the DNA TGTGCCAGCAGTTTTTTCCCACTCGAGGGAATTTATGGCTACACCTTC.